The 22 T cell receptor beta chains below come from one sample, sequenced in a study of T cells in Graves' hyperthyroidism and ophthalmopathy. The investigators amplified TCR beta CDR3 regions from RNA transcripts. HTBI primers were employed in a first-round RT-PCR of the TCR CDR3. TCRdb processed the multiplex PCR reads anew with MiXCR; each CDR3 protein has one entry. The table shows fewer than 550,000 distinct CDR3 sequences, with 15% to 19% occurring only once. Sequencing was carried out using blood. These receptors originate from a woman aged 18-29 years with Graves' hyperthyroidism.

This clonotype was detected ten times or more. The V gene is TRBV7-8, the J gene TRBJ2-3; TRBD2 matches at 8 bases. Per germline, CDR1 SGHVS and CDR2 FQNEAQ. The CDR3 has 15 residues. Trimming at V came to 4 bases and at J to 4 bases, leaving 7 bases not matched to a gene. DNA for the CDR3: TGTGCCAGCAGCTATGGCGGGGGGCGGTCAGATACGCAGTATTTT. This gives the protein CASSYGGGRSDTQYF.

The CDR3 DNA follows: TGTGCTCCATCATTGGACCCCAGGTTGCGGAACACTGAAGCTTTCTTT. Translating gives CAPSLDPRLRNTEAFF. This chain connects TRBV10-3 to TRBJ1-1; no firm D call. The germline V gene has CDR1 ENHRY and CDR2 SYGVKD. There are 16 residues in the CDR3.

In its sample, this clonotype was seen many times. The chain is built from TRBV27 and TRBJ2-3; the D gene is possibly TRBD2 (5 bases). Trimming cost V 3 bases and J 0 bases, with 22 bases left between them. The CDR3 totals 19 residues. CDR1 MNHEY and CDR2 SMNVEV come from the germline V gene (reference sequence). This CDR3 is CASSFSQIVGGGSTDTQYF. DNA for the CDR3: TGTGCCAGCAGTTTTTCTCAGATAGTGGGCGGAGGAAGCACAGATACGCAGTATTTT.

Only a few counts were recorded for this clonotype. J is TRBJ2-3 and V is TRBV24-1; D gene unclear. This CDR3 contains 15 residues. The V end was cut by 4 bases, the J end by 5 bases, with 15 bases between. Germline V gene lookup returns CDR1 KGHDR and CDR2 SFDVKD. This chain's CDR3 is CATSDLGPLEDTQYF. DNA for the CDR3: TGTGCCACCAGTGACCTTGGTCCCCTTGAAGATACGCAGTATTTT.

This clonotype was counted at least ten times. This chain joins TRBV20-1 and TRBJ1-5, with a weak D call TRBD1 (6 bases). V lost 6 bases and J 7 bases, leaving 22 bases between the germline ends. The CDR3 totals 15 residues. CDR1 is DFQATT and CDR2 is SNEGSKA in the germline V gene (reference sequence). The CDR3 is CSAPPPRGRGQPQHF. CDR3 nucleotide sequence: TGCAGTGCCCCCCCCCCTAGGGGGAGAGGACAGCCCCAGCATTTT.

This chain joins TRBV19 and TRBJ1-2; tentatively, D is TRBD1 (5 bases). The germline V gene encodes CDR1 LNHDA and CDR2 SQIVND (reference sequence). The CDR3 is made up of 15 amino acids. Trimming took off 0 bases at V and 4 bases at J, with 12 bases between the two ends. CDR3 in DNA: TGTGCCAGTAGTATAGATAAGGGGAGCGGCTATGGCTACACCTTC. It specifies CASSIDKGSGYGYTF.

This clonotype was detected ten times or more. The V call is TRBV2, the J call TRBJ2-7; D may be TRBD2 (5 bases). Germline CDR1 and CDR2: SNHLY and FYNNEI. V lost 3 bases and J lost 3, with 6 bases in between. CDR3 length equals 12 residues. The CDR3 nucleotides are TGTGCCAGCAGTGACGAGGGCTACGAGCAGTACTTC. Amino acids: CASSDEGYEQYF.

There are a few counts of this clonotype. The chain couples TRBV10-3 to TRBJ1-2, with TRBD1 matching 7 bases. CDR3 size: 13 residues. CDR1 ENHRY and CDR2 SYGVKD come from the germline V gene. V trimming: 5 bases; J trimming: 3 bases; junction bases outside the gene matches: 3. CDR3 residues: CAISPGTDYGYTF. The CDR3 bases are TGTGCCATCAGTCCTGGGACAGACTATGGCTACACCTTC.

This clonotype showed up many times. This chain joins TRBV5-1 and TRBJ2-7; TRBD2 agrees at 11 bases. Germline CDR1 SGHRS, CDR2 YFSETQ. V was clipped by 3 bases and J by 6 bases; unmatched bases: 8. The CDR3 covers 15 residues. DNA of the CDR3: TGCGCCAGCAGCTCAACTAGCGGGAGCTCCCCCGAGCAGTACTTC. It codes for CASSSTSGSSPEQYF.

The sample holds many counts of this clonotype. The rearrangement joins TRBV18 to TRBJ2-1; D is ambiguous. Germline CDR1 and CDR2: KGHSH and LQKENI. Trimming stripped 4 bases from V and 2 bases from J, with 12 bases between. This CDR3 has 15 amino acids. Written as DNA, the CDR3 is TGTGCCAGCTCACGTCCCGTCAAGACCTACAATGAGCAGTTCTTC. Protein sequence: CASSRPVKTYNEQFF.

With respect to this clonotype: A much more abundant neighbour one base away suggests this may be a read error. V is TRBV19 and J is TRBJ1-1; D unresolved. The CDR3 extends over 11 amino acids. Germline V gene lookup returns CDR1 LNHDA and CDR2 SQIVND (reference sequence). The V end was cut by 3 bases, the J end by 10 bases, with 9 bases between. This CDR3 is CASSIWNGAFF. The CDR3 DNA reads TGTGCCAGTAGTATTTGGAATGGAGCTTTCTTT.

The V and J genes are TRBV7-2 and TRBJ2-1; D not certain. Trimming stripped 8 bases from V and 1 base from J, with 12 bases between. CDR1 is SGHTA, CDR2 FQGNSA, per germline. This CDR3 has 14 residues. CDR3: CASRKGGSYNEQFF. The CDR3 DNA reads as TGTGCCAGCCGTAAAGGTGGGTCCTACAATGAGCAGTTCTTC.

This clonotype was found once. The rearrangement links TRBV25-1 to TRBJ2-7; D ambiguous. The V end was cut by 3 bases, the J end by 5 bases, with 11 bases between. Germline CDR1 reads MGHDK; CDR2 reads SYGVNS. The CDR3 runs 13 residues. Written as DNA, the CDR3 is TGTGCCAGCAGTGATCGTTGGCAGAACGAGCAGTACTTC. Residues: CASSDRWQNEQYF.

This clonotype was observed at least ten times. This chain joins TRBV2 and TRBJ1-5; maybe TRBD1 (6 bases). The CDR3 is made up of 14 amino acids. Trimming stripped 5 bases from V and 4 bases from J, with 12 bases between. Germline loops: CDR1 SNHLY, CDR2 FYNNEI. The chain's CDR3 is CASSRTEVNQPQHF. The CDR3 DNA reads TGTGCCAGCAGTCGGACAGAGGTTAATCAGCCCCAGCATTTT.

Ten or more counts support this clonotype. The chain carries TRBV12-3 or TRBV12-4 and TRBJ2-5; D might be TRBD1 (7 bases). The V and J ends lost 7 bases and 2 bases respectively, with 14 bases between them. The CDR3 is 14 residues long. The CDR3 DNA sequence: TGTGCCAGCACCTACCAGGGGGGTCAAGAGACCCAGTACTTC. Amino acids: CASTYQGGQETQYF.

This clonotype occurred a few times. The V call is TRBV12-3 or TRBV12-4, the J call TRBJ1-1; D remains ambiguous. The CDR3 runs to 12 residues. Trimming took 2 bases from V and 4 from J, leaving 5 bases between them. DNA of the CDR3: TGTGCCAGCAGTTTAATCCGCACTGAAGCTTTCTTT. As protein: CASSLIRTEAFF.

This clonotype was seen many times. V gene TRBV10-3 combines with J gene TRBJ1-4; tentative D call: TRBD1 (6 bases). Trimming pared 6 bases from V and 0 bases from J, leaving 8 bases between. This CDR3 contains 14 residues. Looked up from germline, CDR1 is ENHRY and CDR2 is SYGVKD. The CDR3 sequence is CAIRDSATNEKLFF. In DNA form, the CDR3 reads TGTGCCATCAGGGACAGTGCAACTAATGAAAAACTGTTTTTT.

This clonotype was counted many times. V gene TRBV12-3 or TRBV12-4 combines with J gene TRBJ1-1, with a tentative D call TRBD1 (6 bases). The V gene lost 6 bases and the J gene lost 1 base, with 6 bases spanning the gap. The CDR3 contains 12 residues. The CDR3, as DNA: TGTGCCAGCAGACAGGGGAACACTGAAGCTTTCTTT. Its protein is CASRQGNTEAFF.

This clonotype was seen only once. The rearrangement uses TRBV20-1 and TRBJ2-5, with 14 bases that match TRBD2. V lost 3 bases, J lost 1 base, and 10 bases stayed unmatched. Germline assignment: CDR1 DFQATT and CDR2 SNEGSKA (reference sequence). This CDR3 region has 18 residues. CDR3 bases: TGCAGTGCTAGCTTCGGACTAGCGGGGGGCGCACCCCAAGAGACCCAGTACTTC. It encodes CSASFGLAGGAPQETQYF.

At least ten counts were recorded for this clonotype. The chain joins TRBV7-2 to TRBJ2-5; D is ambiguous. The germline V and J ends were trimmed by 0 bases and 4 bases, with 9 bases remaining between them. The germline V gene has CDR1 SGHTA and CDR2 FQGNSA. The CDR3 length is 14 residues. The CDR3 DNA follows: TGTGCCAGCAGCTTAGCGAGAGGTACAGAGACCCAGTACTTC. This encodes CASSLARGTETQYF.

This clonotype was counted at least ten times. The DNA of the CDR3 is TGCAGTGCTAGGGACGGACTCTATGGCTACACCTTC. Translating gives CSARDGLYGYTF. The chain links TRBV20-1 to TRBJ1-2; no clear D. The ends were cut back, 3 bases at V and 4 bases at J, with 9 bases in the middle. In germline, CDR1 is DFQATT, CDR2 SNEGSKA (reference sequence). The CDR3 runs to 12 residues.

The V gene is TRBV19, the J gene TRBJ1-1, with 7 positions matching TRBD1. After removal of 10 bases from V and 10 bases from J, the junction contained 27 bases not matched to a gene. Germline V gives CDR1 LNHDA, CDR2 SQIVND (reference sequence). The CDR3 extends over 17 amino acids. CDR3 bases: TGTGCCACCCTAAGGTCGAGGGGGCGCCCGGACAGTCCCCCAGCTTTCTTT. This encodes CATLRSRGRPDSPPAFF.